The 21 T cell receptor beta chains reported below all come from one sample, sequenced in a study of PD-1 blockade in classical Hodgkin lymphoma. There was relapse after autologous stem cell transplantation in every patient, and there was variation in brentuximab vedotin exposure. Assay: immunoSEQ multiplex PCR; the TCRdb copy retains only in-frame clones and omits some. The sample carries about 100,000 clones, around 89% recorded once. Source: peripheral blood mononuclear cells (PBMCs), taken before the second cycle of nivolumab. These receptors were obtained from a human donor with classical Hodgkin lymphoma.

This clone was detected a few times. The rearrangement uses TRBV7-9 and TRBJ2-7; D is ambiguous. The germline CDR1 and CDR2 sequences are SEHNR and FQNEAQ (reference sequence). V was cut by 1 base and J by 4 bases, with 5 bases left in between. The CDR3 totals 12 residues. CDR3: CASSLVQYEQYF. CDR3 coding DNA: TGTGCCAGCAGCTTAGTTCAGTACGAGCAGTACTTC.

The genes are TRBV6-4 and TRBJ2-1; D tentatively reads TRBD1 or TRBD2 (6 bases each). This CDR3 has 15 residues. V dropped 7 bases and J dropped 7 bases, with 20 bases sitting between them. Germline V CDR1 and CDR2: MRHNA, SNTAGT. The CDR3: CASTASPGAANEQFF. CDR3 nucleotides: TGTGCCAGCACCGCTTCACCGGGGGCGGCAAATGAGCAGTTCTTC.

The V gene is TRBV15, the J gene TRBJ1-3, with D unresolved. The CDR3 has 16 residues. Per the germline V gene, CDR1 is LNHNV and CDR2 is YYDKDF (reference sequence). The V and J ends lost 0 bases and 3 bases respectively, with 12 bases between them. The DNA for the CDR3 is TGTGCCACCAGCAGAGATCTGGAAGGCGGTGGAAACACCATATATTTT. Protein sequence: CATSRDLEGGGNTIYF.

The chain employs TRBV19 and TRBJ1-1; weak D call: TRBD1 (6 bases). This CDR3 is 12 amino acids long. Looked up from germline, CDR1 is LNHDA and CDR2 is SQIVND (reference sequence). With 5 bases removed from V and 3 bases from J, the gap between germline ends came to 7 bases. For the CDR3, the DNA is TGTGCCAGTAGTGGACAGTACACTGAAGCTTTCTTT. This sequence encodes CASSGQYTEAFF.

The chain has TRBV2 and TRBJ1-2; maybe TRBD1 (5 bases). V gave up 7 bases and J gave up 8 bases, with 20 bases separating them. From germline, CDR1 is SNHLY and CDR2 FYNNEI. This CDR3 has 14 amino acids. The CDR3 region is CASTEKQLGDGYTF. CDR3 coding DNA: TGTGCCAGCACCGAGAAGCAGCTGGGGGACGGCTACACCTTC.

The chain is built from TRBV30 and TRBJ2-1; D unresolved. Germline V gives CDR1 GTSNPN, CDR2 SVGIG (reference sequence). The CDR3 extends over 13 amino acids. The germline V and J ends were trimmed by 4 bases and 3 bases, with 10 bases remaining between them. The CDR3 nucleotides are TGTGCCTGGATGGGCAAAATCTACAATGAGCAGTTCTTC. Its translation is CAWMGKIYNEQFF.

The chain employs TRBV29-1 and TRBJ2-6; D gene ambiguous. Per germline, CDR1 SQVTM and CDR2 ANQGSEA. V was trimmed by 5 bases and J by 1 base, leaving 6 bases between them. The CDR3 has 13 amino acids. The CDR3 sequence: CSVYRSGANVLTF. The CDR3 DNA follows: TGCAGCGTTTACCGTTCTGGGGCCAACGTCCTGACTTTC.

This sequence joins TRBV5-1 and TRBJ1-2, with D tentatively TRBD1 (6 bases). Deletions cut 0 bases from V and 3 bases from J, with 12 bases between. The CDR3 has 15 residues. In germline, CDR1 is SGHRS, CDR2 YFSETQ. The CDR3 protein is CASSLATSGDYGYTF. As DNA, the CDR3 is TGCGCCAGCAGCTTGGCCACCTCAGGGGACTATGGCTACACCTTC.

This clone was seen a handful of times. The chain carries TRBV7-3 and TRBJ2-1; 7 nucleotides align to TRBD1. V was pared by 5 bases and J by 12 bases, with 10 bases of the junction left unmatched. CDR1 and CDR2 (germline): SGHTA, FQGTGA. The CDR3 contains 13 residues. The CDR3 coding sequence is TGTGCCAGCAGCACAGAATTCCCAGGGGGGCAGTTCTTC. As protein: CASSTEFPGGQFF.

V usage is TRBV19 and J usage is TRBJ2-7; 12 positions agree with TRBD1. The V gene's germline CDR1 is LNHDA and CDR2 SQIVND (reference sequence). The CDR3 sequence is 15 residues long. V lost 5 bases to trimming and J lost 4 bases; unmatched junction nucleotides: 6. CDR3 DNA: TGTGCCAGTAGTGTCGGGACAGGGGGCGTGTACGAGCAGTACTTC. This gives the protein CASSVGTGGVYEQYF. Full variable domain (missing parts from reference TRBV19 and TRBJ2-7): DGGITQSPKYLFRKEGQNVTLSCEQNLNHDAMYWYRQDPGQGLRLIYYSQIVNDFQKGDIAEGYSVSREKKESFPLTVTSAQKNPTAFYLCASSVGTGGVYEQYFGPGTRLTVT.

The rearrangement uses TRBV7-6 and TRBJ2-1; 8 bases fit TRBD1. This CDR3 has 15 residues. Germline V lookup: CDR1 SGHVS, CDR2 FNYEAQ. J lost 4 bases, V lost 4 bases, and 6 bases had no gene match. The CDR3 DNA reads as TGTGCCAGCAGCTCCAGGGGGCTTAGGTACAATGAGCAGTTCTTC. This encodes CASSSRGLRYNEQFF.

This clone is a singleton in its sample. The chain carries TRBV5-5 and TRBJ1-1; TRBD1 aligns across 7 bases. The germline V gene has CDR1 SGHKS and CDR2 YYEKEE (reference sequence). The CDR3 runs 12 residues. V lost 4 bases, J lost 8 bases, and 5 bases stayed unmatched. In nucleotides, the CDR3 is TGTGCCAGCAGCGGAGTGGGACAGGAAGCTTTCTTT. It is translated as CASSGVGQEAFF.

This chain links TRBV5-5 with TRBJ1-6; no clear D. The germline V gene has CDR1 SGHKS and CDR2 YYEKEE (reference sequence). The CDR3 loop spans 16 amino acids. Trimming cost V 0 bases and J 7 bases, with 14 bases left between them. The CDR3 sequence is CASSLGRSGPNSPLHF. In DNA form, the CDR3 reads TGTGCCAGCAGCTTGGGGCGCTCCGGCCCAAATTCACCCCTCCACTTT.

The genes are TRBV10-1 and TRBJ2-2; 9 bases are a match to TRBD1. The germline CDR1 and CDR2 sequences are WNHNN and SYGVQD (reference sequence). CDR3 length: 18 residues. V gave up 3 bases and J gave up 0 bases; unmatched junction bases: 8. In DNA, the CDR3 is TGCGCCAGCAGTGACCCGGACAGGGGCCATACGAACACCGGGGAGCTGTTTTTT. Protein product: CASSDPDRGHTNTGELFF.

The rearrangement uses TRBV14 and TRBJ1-6; no firm D call. Germline CDR1 is SGHDN and CDR2 is FVKESK. The V end lost 0 bases, the J end lost 1 base, and 4 bases lay between the germline ends. The CDR3 extends over 15 amino acids. In nucleotides, the CDR3 is TGTGCCAGCAGCCAAGAACCATCCTATAATTCACCCCTCCACTTT. Translation: CASSQEPSYNSPLHF.

V is TRBV30 and J is TRBJ2-3, with D possibly matching TRBD1 (5 bases). The CDR3 has 15 residues. V was clipped by 0 bases and J by 5 bases, with 15 bases between them. Per germline, CDR1 GTSNPN and CDR2 SVGIG (reference sequence). The CDR3: CAWSVGAGLLDTQYF. In DNA, the CDR3 is TGTGCCTGGAGTGTAGGGGCAGGGTTGTTAGATACGCAGTATTTT.

This chain uses TRBV11-2 with TRBJ2-3; 7 bases agree with TRBD1. Germline lookup yields CDR1 SGHAT and CDR2 FQNNGV. J gave up 5 bases and V 2 bases, and 4 bases lay outside the gene matches. The length of the CDR3 is 14 residues. The CDR3 reads CASSLNRGIDTQYF. The CDR3, as DNA: TGTGCCAGCAGCTTAAACAGGGGAATAGATACGCAGTATTTT.

The rearrangement joins TRBV6-6 to TRBJ1-6; D remains unclear. Trimming left V 0 bases short and J 14 bases short, with 8 bases between. The CDR3 sequence is 12 residues long. The germline V gene has CDR1 MNHNY and CDR2 SVGAGI (reference sequence). The CDR3 region is CASSYSSWALHF. In DNA form, the CDR3 reads TGTGCCAGCAGTTACTCGAGCTGGGCCCTCCACTTT.

The CDR3 sequence: CASSLDWGNYLTYEQYF. CDR3 sequence (DNA): TGTGCCAGCAGCTTAGACTGGGGCAACTATCTCACCTACGAGCAGTACTTC. The V call is TRBV11-2, the J call TRBJ2-7; maybe TRBD1 (5 bases). Looked up from germline, CDR1 is SGHAT and CDR2 is FQNNGV. The CDR3 covers 17 residues. The V and J ends lost 0 bases and 2 bases respectively, with 17 bases between them.

V is TRBV11-3 and J is TRBJ2-7, with D possibly TRBD2 on 6 matching bases. From germline, CDR1 is SGHNT and CDR2 YENEEA. Trimming took off 3 bases at V and 1 base at J, with 10 bases between the two ends. The CDR3 spans 14 residues. CDR3 DNA: TGTGCCAGCAGCTTGCGCAGCGGGTCCTACGAGCAGTACTTC. The encoded protein is CASSLRSGSYEQYF.

V is TRBV18 and J is TRBJ1-2; TRBD1 is a possible D gene (5 bases). This CDR3 region has 16 residues. Germline V lookup: CDR1 KGHSH, CDR2 LQKENI. Trimming left V 0 bases short and J 4 bases short, with 15 bases between. For the CDR3, the DNA is TGTGCCAGCTCACCACCGGGAGGGGAGAGGGGCTATGGCTACACCTTC. It translates to CASSPPGGERGYGYTF.